This passage covers 9 T cell receptor beta chains from one sample sequenced in a study of T cell changes during pregnancy in multiple sclerosis (dated by TCRdb to about 2019). The library relied on the immunoSEQ multiplex PCR assay. What TCRdb holds here is the immuneACCESS table cut down to in-frame rearrangements. Part of the clones is not present; checked against another copy, under half of the missing clones reflect an unresolved V gene, and the others are unexplained. The sample profile shows approximately 58,000 clones; around 92% of them were found once. The ten most abundant clones make up around 0.16% of the sample. The sequencing used CD4+ T cells from peripheral blood mononuclear cells, collected after pregnancy. These TCRs come from a female donor in good health, enrolled as a control in a pregnancy study.

The chain links TRBV25-1 to TRBJ1-2; the D gene is possibly TRBD1 (6 bases). The CDR3 loop spans 13 amino acids. Germline CDR1 reads MGHDK; CDR2 reads SYGVNS. V lost 4 bases to trimming and J lost 4 bases, with 10 bases between them. CDR3 sequence reads: CASSAQGTYGYTF. The CDR3 bases are TGTGCCAGCAGTGCCCAGGGGACCTATGGCTACACCTTC.

The chain links TRBV19 to TRBJ2-7; D gene uncertain. Per germline, CDR1 LNHDA and CDR2 SQIVND (reference sequence). The CDR3 sequence is 13 residues long. The germline V and J ends were trimmed by 5 bases and 2 bases, with 10 bases remaining between them. The CDR3 reads CASSSVSPYEQYF. The DNA for the CDR3 is TGTGCCAGTAGTTCCGTGTCCCCCTACGAGCAGTACTTC.

V usage is TRBV5-4 and J usage is TRBJ2-5; D may be TRBD2 (7 bases). The V end was cut by 4 bases, the J end by 5 bases, with 18 bases between. The CDR3 extends over 15 amino acids. Germline V lookup: CDR1 SGHNT, CDR2 YYREEE (reference sequence). CDR3 residues: CASSPPGGLEETQYF. The CDR3 DNA is TGTGCCAGCAGCCCGCCGGGGGGCCTAGAGGAGACCCAGTACTTC.

The chain employs TRBV9 and TRBJ2-1, with 9 bases identical to TRBD2. The CDR3 runs to 19 residues. Germline trimming cut 4 bases from V and 0 bases from J; bases unmatched to any gene: 14. Germline V gene data show CDR1 as SGDLS and CDR2 as YYNGEE. CDR3 sequence (DNA): TGTGCCAGCAGCCCAACAGATGGGCGGGGGGGAAGCTCCTACAATGAGCAGTTCTTC. Its translation: CASSPTDGRGGSSYNEQFF.

The J gene is TRBJ1-5, the V gene TRBV25-1; D is possibly TRBD1 (6 bases). This CDR3 region has 14 residues. V lost 4 bases and J lost 0, with 7 bases in between. Germline loops: CDR1 MGHDK, CDR2 SYGVNS. CDR3 amino acids: CASSGTDSNQPQHF. In DNA form, the CDR3 reads TGTGCCAGCAGTGGGACAGATAGCAATCAGCCCCAGCATTTT.

V is TRBV9 and J is TRBJ1-4, with D possibly TRBD1 on 5 matching bases. The CDR3 has 15 residues. The V and J ends lost 4 bases and 4 bases respectively, with 14 bases between them. Germline V gene sequence: CDR1 SGDLS, CDR2 YYNGEE. The DNA for the CDR3 is TGTGCCAGCAGCCTCGGGACGGACTATAATGAAAAACTGTTTTTT. This sequence encodes CASSLGTDYNEKLFF.

This rearrangement joins TRBV19 to TRBJ2-1; D might be TRBD2 (5 bases). V shed 3 bases and J shed 10 bases, with 19 bases lying between them. CDR3 length equals 15 residues. The germline CDR1 and CDR2 sequences are LNHDA and SQIVND (reference sequence). The chain's CDR3 is CASSIMRASLGEQFF. The CDR3 region has the DNA TGTGCCAGTAGTATTATGAGGGCTAGCCTTGGGGAGCAGTTCTTC.

This chain uses TRBV13 with TRBJ2-7; 7 bases align to TRBD2. Looked up from germline, CDR1 is PRHDT and CDR2 is FYEKMQ (reference sequence). V lost 5 bases to trimming and J lost 5 bases; unmatched junction nucleotides: 9. CDR3 size: 14 residues. In DNA form, the CDR3 reads TGTGCCAGCAGCCCGACTAGGGAGGGAGACGAGCAGTACTTC. Its protein is CASSPTREGDEQYF.

V gene TRBV7-6 combines with J gene TRBJ1-2; a possible D gene is TRBD1 (5 bases). CDR3 size: 13 residues. From germline, CDR1 is SGHVS and CDR2 FNYEAQ. Trimming left V 4 bases short and J 8 bases short, with 14 bases between. CDR3 DNA: TGTGCCAGCAGCTCGCCGGGACTGAGGGGCTACACCTTC. Translated, it gives CASSSPGLRGYTF.